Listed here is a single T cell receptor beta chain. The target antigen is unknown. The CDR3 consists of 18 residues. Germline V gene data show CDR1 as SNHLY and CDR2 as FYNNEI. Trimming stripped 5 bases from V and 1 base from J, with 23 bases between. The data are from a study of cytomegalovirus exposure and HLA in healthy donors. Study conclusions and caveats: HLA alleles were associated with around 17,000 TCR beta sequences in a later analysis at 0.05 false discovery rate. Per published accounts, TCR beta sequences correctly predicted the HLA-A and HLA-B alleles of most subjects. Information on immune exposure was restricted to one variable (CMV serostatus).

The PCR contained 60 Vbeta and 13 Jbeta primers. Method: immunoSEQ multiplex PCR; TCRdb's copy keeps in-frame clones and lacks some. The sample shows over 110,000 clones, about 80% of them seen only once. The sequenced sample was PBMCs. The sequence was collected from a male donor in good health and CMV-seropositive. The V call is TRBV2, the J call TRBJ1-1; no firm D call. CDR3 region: CASSHATLQSYQNTEAFF. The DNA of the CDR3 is TGTGCCAGCAGTCACGCCACGTTACAGTCCTATCAGAACACTGAAGCTTTCTTT.